The 20 T cell receptor beta chains below were found in one sample sequenced in a study of shared clonotypes between healthy human individuals. Naive CD8 cells, CD45RO-negative and positively selected for CCR7, excluded terminally differentiated effector memory CD45RA+ cells. The table came from immunoSEQ multiplex PCR; TCRdb's copy has only in-frame clones and leaves some out. The sample holds some 2,000,000 clones; roughly 94% are singletons and the top ten take 1.1%. Sequences were obtained from naive CD8+ T cells sorted from blood. These receptors originate from a young man in good health.

The gene calls are TRBV7-8 and TRBJ2-7; 9 bases are a match to TRBD1. CDR3 length equals 15 residues. The V gene end was trimmed by 7 bases and the J gene end by 2 bases; junction bases not matched to a gene: 9. CDR1 and CDR2 from the germline V gene are SGHVS and FQNEAQ. In nucleotides, the CDR3 is TGTGCCAGCACCCACTCCGGGACAGGGACCTACGAGCAGTACTTC. This translates into CASTHSGTGTYEQYF. The full variable domain, with the rest looked up from reference TRBV7-8 and TRBJ2-7, is GAGVSQSPRYKVAKRGQDVALRCDPISGHVSLFWYQQALGQGPEFLTYFQNEAQLDKSGLPSDRFFAERPEGSVSTLKIQRTQQEDSAVYLCASTHSGTGTYEQYFGPGTRLTVT.

The gene calls are TRBV7-2 and TRBJ1-1; D call uncertain. This CDR3 is built from 16 residues. Trimming left V 4 bases short and J 7 bases short, with 22 bases between. Germline-derived CDR1 and CDR2 are SGHTA and FQGNSA. The CDR3 reads CASSWDQAGRRVEAFF. As DNA, the CDR3 is TGTGCCAGCAGCTGGGATCAGGCGGGCAGAAGGGTTGAAGCTTTCTTT.

Regarding this clone: The sample has other DNA sequences that encode this CDR3 too. The rearrangement links TRBV5-1 to TRBJ1-1; no definite D call. Trimming removed 0 bases at V and 5 bases at J, with 8 bases between. CDR1 is SGHRS, CDR2 YFSETQ, per germline. CDR3 length: 13 residues. CDR3 nucleotide sequence: TGCGCCAGCAGCTTGGGGGTGGGGACTGAAGCTTTCTTT. This translates into CASSLGVGTEAFF.

The chain has TRBV6-1 and TRBJ2-7, with a weak D call TRBD1 (5 bases). The V and J ends lost 5 bases and 3 bases respectively, with 11 bases between them. CDR3 size: 13 residues. Germline CDR1 and CDR2: MNHNS and SASEGT. The CDR3 region is CASSRRTSYEQYF. CDR3 bases: TGTGCCAGCAGTCGACGGACAAGCTACGAGCAGTACTTC.

The genes are TRBV5-1 and TRBJ1-1; 8 bases map to TRBD1. CDR1 is SGHRS, CDR2 YFSETQ, per germline. The length of the CDR3 is 15 residues. The trim removed 0 bases at V and 5 bases at J, leaving 6 bases unmatched. CDR3 sequence reads: CASSLGQGSWTEAFF. The CDR3 DNA reads as TGCGCCAGCAGCTTGGGACAGGGGTCGTGGACTGAAGCTTTCTTT.

About this clone: This same CDR3 is encoded by further DNA sequences in the sample. The J gene is TRBJ1-2, the V gene TRBV4-3; D gene unclear. CDR1 and CDR2 (germline): LGHNA, YSLEER. The CDR3 consists of 14 residues. Trimming shortened V by 3 bases and J by 4 bases, and 12 bases separated the two germline ends. This chain's CDR3 is CASSQGEGGYGYTF. CDR3 coding DNA: TGCGCCAGCAGCCAGGGAGAGGGAGGCTATGGCTACACCTTC.

This chain links TRBV6-1 with TRBJ2-4, with D possibly TRBD2 on 7 matching bases. CDR3 length: 17 amino acids. Germline V lookup: CDR1 MNHNS, CDR2 SASEGT. With 3 bases removed from V and 0 bases from J, the gap between germline ends came to 15 bases. The CDR3 protein is CASSDRGDTLAKNIQYF. CDR3 coding DNA: TGTGCCAGCAGTGACCGGGGGGACACTCTAGCCAAAAACATTCAGTACTTC.

A note on this clone: The sample carries other DNA sequences with the same CDR3. The V gene is TRBV27, the J gene TRBJ2-7; tentative D call: TRBD1 (6 bases). CDR3 size: 13 residues. The germline gives CDR1 MNHEY, CDR2 SMNVEV (reference sequence). The V and J ends lost 3 bases and 4 bases respectively, with 10 bases between them. DNA for the CDR3: TGTGCCAGCAGTTTCGGGCAGGGGTACGAGCAGTACTTC. This sequence encodes CASSFGQGYEQYF.

V is TRBV6-1 and J is TRBJ1-6; maybe TRBD1 (5 bases). This CDR3 spans 14 amino acids. CDR1 is MNHNS, CDR2 SASEGT, per germline. Between the trimmed V and J ends, which lost 2 bases and 9 bases, there was a span of 11 bases. In DNA, the CDR3 is TGTGCCAGCAGTGAACTTAGTGGGGGTTCACCCCTCCACTTT. Protein product: CASSELSGGSPLHF.

This chain links TRBV5-4 with TRBJ1-4; D may be TRBD1 (6 bases). Trimming stripped 5 bases from V and 8 bases from J, with 10 bases between. Germline V CDR1 and CDR2: SGHNT, YYREEE (reference sequence). This CDR3 has 12 amino acids. The CDR3 region is CASSPDREKLFF. For the CDR3, the DNA is TGTGCCAGCAGTCCCGACAGGGAAAAACTGTTTTTT.

This chain links TRBV9 with TRBJ1-2; the D is unclear. CDR1 is SGDLS, CDR2 YYNGEE, per germline. This CDR3 comprises 14 residues. V was shortened by 0 bases and J by 6 bases, with 12 bases between the two germline ends. The CDR3 nucleotides read TGTGCCAGCAGCGTAGCAGGAGGTTGGGATGGCTACACCTTC. It translates to CASSVAGGWDGYTF.

The rearrangement joins TRBV4-2 to TRBJ2-3; 8 bases match TRBD2. V trimming: 0 bases; J trimming: 5 bases; junction bases outside the gene matches: 7. This CDR3 comprises 16 residues. Germline CDR1 is LGHNA and CDR2 is YNFKEQ. CDR3 protein: CASSQDGGGSGDTQYF. The CDR3 DNA is TGTGCCAGCAGCCAAGACGGCGGGGGGTCGGGAGATACGCAGTATTTT.

The chain is built from TRBV6-6 and TRBJ2-7; TRBD1 agrees at 7 bases. Germline trimming cut 5 bases from V and 6 bases from J; bases unmatched to any gene: 4. The CDR3 covers 12 residues. Per the germline V gene, CDR1 is MNHNY and CDR2 is SVGAGI (reference sequence). CDR3 residues: CASSPPGGEQYF. The CDR3 DNA sequence: TGTGCCAGCAGTCCCCCAGGGGGCGAGCAGTACTTC.

This sequence joins TRBV13 and TRBJ2-1; possible D gene TRBD1, 5 bases. Between the trimmed V and J ends, which lost 2 bases and 6 bases, there was a span of 8 bases. Germline V gene sequence: CDR1 PRHDT, CDR2 FYEKMQ (reference sequence). The CDR3 runs to 13 residues. The CDR3 loop reads CASSLWGFNEQFF. CDR3 DNA: TGTGCCAGCAGCTTATGGGGCTTCAATGAGCAGTTCTTC.

This clone occurred a few times. The chain employs TRBV7-9 and TRBJ2-5, with TRBD2 identical over 12 bases. This CDR3 region has 15 residues. The V segment lost 5 bases and the J segment 2 bases; nucleotides outside the gene matches: 3. Germline lookup yields CDR1 SEHNR and CDR2 FQNEAQ (reference sequence). CDR3 sequence: CASSQTSGGQETQYF. Written as DNA, the CDR3 is TGTGCCAGCAGCCAGACTAGCGGGGGACAAGAGACCCAGTACTTC.

With regard to this clone: The same CDR3 is also encoded by other DNA sequences in this sample. The rearrangement links TRBV28 to TRBJ1-1; D possibly corresponds to TRBD1 (5 bases). CDR3 length: 11 amino acids. Germline V gene sequence: CDR1 MDHEN, CDR2 SYDVKM. The V end lost 5 bases, the J end lost 6 bases, and 7 bases lay between the germline ends. The CDR3 bases are TGTGCCAGCAGTAGGGGACCTGAAGCTTTCTTT. Its translation: CASSRGPEAFF.

The chain combines TRBV19 with TRBJ1-1, with D unresolved. Between the trimmed V and J ends, which lost 1 base and 4 bases, there was a span of 10 bases. This CDR3 has 14 amino acids. Germline lookup yields CDR1 LNHDA and CDR2 SQIVND (reference sequence). CDR3 sequence reads: CASSIGEVGTEAFF. CDR3 in DNA: TGTGCCAGTAGTATAGGCGAAGTAGGCACTGAAGCTTTCTTT.

The V gene is TRBV7-2, the J gene TRBJ2-7, with a possible D match to TRBD2 (7 bases). This CDR3 is built from 14 residues. Trimming shortened V by 4 bases and J by 3 bases, and 13 bases separated the two germline ends. Looked up from germline, CDR1 is SGHTA and CDR2 is FQGNSA. The CDR3 protein is CASSSRGAGYEQYF. CDR3 DNA sequence: TGTGCCAGCAGCTCACGGGGGGCGGGCTACGAGCAGTACTTC.

The chain carries TRBV7-6 and TRBJ2-5; D is unclear. V was clipped by 1 base and J by 1 base, with 10 bases between them. The CDR3 has 15 amino acids. CDR1 and CDR2 from the germline V gene are SGHVS and FNYEAQ. The CDR3 is CASSLEIPVQETQYF. CDR3 in DNA: TGTGCCAGCAGCTTAGAAATTCCGGTCCAAGAGACCCAGTACTTC.

The chain carries TRBV5-1 and TRBJ2-7; 8 bases line up with TRBD1. The CDR3 runs to 15 residues. Trimming took 4 bases from V and 3 from J; bases not matched to a gene: 9. Germline assignment: CDR1 SGHRS and CDR2 YFSETQ. This CDR3 is CASSLEGTGDYEQYF. CDR3 nucleotide sequence: TGCGCCAGCAGCCTGGAGGGGACAGGAGACTACGAGCAGTACTTC.